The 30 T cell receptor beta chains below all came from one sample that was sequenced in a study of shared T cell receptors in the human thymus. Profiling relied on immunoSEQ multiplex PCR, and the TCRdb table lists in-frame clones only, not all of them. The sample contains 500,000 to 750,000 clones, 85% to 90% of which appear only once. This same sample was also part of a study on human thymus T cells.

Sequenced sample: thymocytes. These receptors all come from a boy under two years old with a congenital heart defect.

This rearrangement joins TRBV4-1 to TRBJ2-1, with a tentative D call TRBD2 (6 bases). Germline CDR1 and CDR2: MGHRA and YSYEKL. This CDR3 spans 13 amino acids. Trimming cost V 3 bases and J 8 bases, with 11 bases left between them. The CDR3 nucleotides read TGCGCCAGCAGCCAGATGCGGGGTCATGAGCAGTTCTTC. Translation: CASSQMRGHEQFF.

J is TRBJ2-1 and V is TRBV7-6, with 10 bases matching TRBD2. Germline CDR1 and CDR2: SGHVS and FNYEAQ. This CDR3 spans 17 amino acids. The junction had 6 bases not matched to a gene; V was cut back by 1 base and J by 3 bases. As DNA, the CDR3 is TGTGCCAGCAGCTTAGACCCACTAGCGGGGTACTACAATGAGCAGTTCTTC. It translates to CASSLDPLAGYYNEQFF.

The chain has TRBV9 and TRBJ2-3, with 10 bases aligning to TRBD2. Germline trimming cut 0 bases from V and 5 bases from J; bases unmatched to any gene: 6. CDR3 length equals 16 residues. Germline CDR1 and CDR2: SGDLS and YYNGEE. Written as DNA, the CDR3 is TGTGCCAGCAGCGTAGTAGGGCTAGCGGGAGTAGATACGCAGTATTTT. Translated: CASSVVGLAGVDTQYF.

The chain's CDR3 is CASRREGLYNEQFF. The CDR3 nucleotides read TGTGCCAGCAGGCGGGAGGGCCTTTACAATGAGCAGTTCTTC. This chain links TRBV7-2 with TRBJ2-1; TRBD2 aligns across 9 bases. CDR1 and CDR2 from the germline V gene are SGHTA and FQGNSA. The V gene end was trimmed by 6 bases and the J gene end by 4 bases; junction bases not matched to a gene: 4. This CDR3 region has 14 residues.

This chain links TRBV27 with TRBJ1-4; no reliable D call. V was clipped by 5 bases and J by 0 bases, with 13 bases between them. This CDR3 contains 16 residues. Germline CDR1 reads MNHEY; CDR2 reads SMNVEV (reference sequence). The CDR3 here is CASSAGTDPTNEKLFF. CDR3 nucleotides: TGTGCCAGCAGTGCCGGAACAGACCCAACTAATGAAAAACTGTTTTTT.

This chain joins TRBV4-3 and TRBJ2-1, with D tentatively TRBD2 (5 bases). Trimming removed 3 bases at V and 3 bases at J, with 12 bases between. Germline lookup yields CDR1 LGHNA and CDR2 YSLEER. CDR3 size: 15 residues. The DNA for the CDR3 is TGCGCCAGCAGCCAGCTGGAGGCGGGCTACAATGAGCAGTTCTTC. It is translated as CASSQLEAGYNEQFF.

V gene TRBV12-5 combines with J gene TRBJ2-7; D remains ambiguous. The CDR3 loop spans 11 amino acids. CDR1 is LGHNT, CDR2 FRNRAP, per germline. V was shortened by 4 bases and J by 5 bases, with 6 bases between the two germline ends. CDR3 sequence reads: CASGSIHEQYF. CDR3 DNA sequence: TGTGCTAGTGGTTCTATCCACGAGCAGTACTTC.

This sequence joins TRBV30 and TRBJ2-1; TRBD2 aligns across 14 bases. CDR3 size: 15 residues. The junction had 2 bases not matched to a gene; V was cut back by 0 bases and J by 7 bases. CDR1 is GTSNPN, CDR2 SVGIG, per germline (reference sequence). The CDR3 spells CAWSVRLAGGNEQFF. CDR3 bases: TGTGCCTGGAGTGTACGACTAGCGGGAGGGAATGAGCAGTTCTTC.

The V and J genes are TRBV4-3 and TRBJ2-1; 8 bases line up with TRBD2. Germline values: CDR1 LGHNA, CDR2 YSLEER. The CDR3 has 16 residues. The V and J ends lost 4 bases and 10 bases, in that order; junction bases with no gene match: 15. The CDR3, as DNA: TGCGCCAGCAGCCCCAGGCCGGGACTAGTGTCAAGCGAGCAGTTCTTC. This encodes CASSPRPGLVSSEQFF.

The CDR3 bases are TGTGCCACCAGCACCCGGGACAGGGTAGGCTATGGCTACACCTTC. Protein: CATSTRDRVGYGYTF. J is TRBJ1-2 and V is TRBV15; 9 positions match TRBD1. The germline V gene has CDR1 LNHNV and CDR2 YYDKDF (reference sequence). V lost 4 bases to trimming and J lost 4 bases; unmatched junction nucleotides: 7. The CDR3 covers 15 residues.

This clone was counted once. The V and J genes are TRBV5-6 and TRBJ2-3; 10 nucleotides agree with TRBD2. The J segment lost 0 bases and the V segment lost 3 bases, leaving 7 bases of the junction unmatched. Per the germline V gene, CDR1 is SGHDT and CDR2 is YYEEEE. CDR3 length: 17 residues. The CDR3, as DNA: TGTGCCAGCAGCTATCAAAGGACTAGCGGAAGCACAGATACGCAGTATTTT. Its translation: CASSYQRTSGSTDTQYF.

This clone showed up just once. The CDR3 spells CASSLVSREQYF. The CDR3 DNA reads as TGTGCCAGCAGCTTAGTATCTCGTGAGCAGTACTTC. The chain employs TRBV7-9 and TRBJ2-7; D gene unclear. CDR3 length: 12 amino acids. The germline gives CDR1 SEHNR, CDR2 FQNEAQ (reference sequence). V gave up 1 base and J gave up 7 bases, with 8 bases separating them. Filled out from reference TRBV7-9 and TRBJ2-7, the complete variable domain reads DTGVSQNPRHKITKRGQNVTFRCDPISEHNRLYWYRQTLGQGPEFLTYFQNEAQLEKSRLLSDRFSAERPKGSFSTLEIQRTEQGDSAMYLCASSLVSREQYFGPGTRLTVT.

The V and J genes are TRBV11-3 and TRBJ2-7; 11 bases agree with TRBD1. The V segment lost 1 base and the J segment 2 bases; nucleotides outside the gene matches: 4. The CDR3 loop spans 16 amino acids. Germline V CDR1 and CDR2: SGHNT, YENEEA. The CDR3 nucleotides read TGTGCCAGCAGCTTAGTCGGGACAGGGGGACCCTACGAGCAGTACTTC. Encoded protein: CASSLVGTGGPYEQYF.

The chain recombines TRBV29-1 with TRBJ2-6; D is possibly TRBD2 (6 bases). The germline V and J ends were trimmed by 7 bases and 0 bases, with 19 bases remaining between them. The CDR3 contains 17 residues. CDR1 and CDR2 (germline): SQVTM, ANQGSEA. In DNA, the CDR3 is TGCAGCGCGCTGGTGGGACTGAGTTTCTCTGGGGCCAACGTCCTGACTTTC. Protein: CSALVGLSFSGANVLTF.

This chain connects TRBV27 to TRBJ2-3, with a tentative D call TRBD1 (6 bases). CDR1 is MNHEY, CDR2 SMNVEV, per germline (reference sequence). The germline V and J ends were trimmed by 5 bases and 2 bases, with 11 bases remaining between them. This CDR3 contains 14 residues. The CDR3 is CASSPDRITDTQYF. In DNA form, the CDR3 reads TGTGCCAGCAGTCCTGACAGGATCACAGATACGCAGTATTTT.

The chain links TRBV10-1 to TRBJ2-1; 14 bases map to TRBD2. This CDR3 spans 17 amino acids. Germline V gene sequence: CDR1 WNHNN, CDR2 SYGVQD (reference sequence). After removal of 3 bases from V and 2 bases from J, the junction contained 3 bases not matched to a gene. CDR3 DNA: TGCGCCAGCAGTGACCGGACTAGCGGGAGGACCTACAATGAGCAGTTCTTC. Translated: CASSDRTSGRTYNEQFF.

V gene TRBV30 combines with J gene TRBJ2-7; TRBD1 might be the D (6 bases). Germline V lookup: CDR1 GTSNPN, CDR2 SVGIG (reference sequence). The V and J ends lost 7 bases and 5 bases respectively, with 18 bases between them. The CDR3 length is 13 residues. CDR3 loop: CASTRAGVDEQYF. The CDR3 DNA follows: TGTGCCTCCACCCGGGCAGGGGTGGACGAGCAGTACTTC.

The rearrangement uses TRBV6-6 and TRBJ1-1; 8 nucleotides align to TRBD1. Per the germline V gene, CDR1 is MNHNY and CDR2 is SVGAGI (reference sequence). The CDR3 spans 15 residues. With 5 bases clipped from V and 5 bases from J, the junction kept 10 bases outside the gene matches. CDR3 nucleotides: TGTGCCAGCAGTGGACAGGGAGGGGTAGCAACTGAAGCTTTCTTT. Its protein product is CASSGQGGVATEAFF.

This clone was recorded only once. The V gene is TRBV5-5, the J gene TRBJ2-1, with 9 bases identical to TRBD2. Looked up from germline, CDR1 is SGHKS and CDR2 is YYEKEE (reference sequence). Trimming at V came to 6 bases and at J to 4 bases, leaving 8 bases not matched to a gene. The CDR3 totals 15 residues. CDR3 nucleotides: TGTGCCAGCAATGGGACTAGCAGTATTTACAATGAGCAGTTCTTC. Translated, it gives CASNGTSSIYNEQFF.

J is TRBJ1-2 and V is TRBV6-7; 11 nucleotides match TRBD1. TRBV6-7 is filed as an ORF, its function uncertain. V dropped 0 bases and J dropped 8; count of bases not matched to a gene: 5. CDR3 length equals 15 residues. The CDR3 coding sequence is TGTGCCAGCAGTTACTCCCGGACAGGGGGCGGCGGCTACACCTTC. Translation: CASSYSRTGGGGYTF.

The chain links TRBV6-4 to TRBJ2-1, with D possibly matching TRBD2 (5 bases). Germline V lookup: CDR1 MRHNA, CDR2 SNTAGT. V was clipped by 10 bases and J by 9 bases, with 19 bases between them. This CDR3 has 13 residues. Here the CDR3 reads CATSHYAGTEQFF. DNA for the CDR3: TGTGCCACCAGCCACTATGCGGGCACTGAGCAGTTCTTC.

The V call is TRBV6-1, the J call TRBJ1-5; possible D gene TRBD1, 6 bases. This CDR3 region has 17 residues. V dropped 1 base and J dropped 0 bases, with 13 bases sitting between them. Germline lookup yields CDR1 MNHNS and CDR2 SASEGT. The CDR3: CASSEEARGYSNQPQHF. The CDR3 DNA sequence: TGTGCCAGCAGTGAAGAGGCCAGGGGATATAGCAATCAGCCCCAGCATTTT.

The CDR3 spells CASSPQLAGGPVERQFF. The CDR3 region has the DNA TGTGCCAGCTCACCGCAACTAGCGGGAGGCCCAGTAGAAAGGCAGTTCTTC. The rearrangement uses TRBV18 and TRBJ2-1; 12 positions match TRBD2. This CDR3 region has 17 residues. CDR1 is KGHSH and CDR2 is LQKENI in the germline V gene. V shed 3 bases and J 12 bases; nucleotides not matched to a gene: 15. Combining the CDR3 with reference TRBV18 and TRBJ2-1 gives the whole variable domain NAGVMQNPRHLVRRRGQEARLRCSPMKGHSHVYWYRQLPEEGLKFMVYLQKENIIDESGMPKERFSAEFPKEGPSILRIQQVVRGDSAAYFCASSPQLAGGPVERQFFGPGTRLTVL.

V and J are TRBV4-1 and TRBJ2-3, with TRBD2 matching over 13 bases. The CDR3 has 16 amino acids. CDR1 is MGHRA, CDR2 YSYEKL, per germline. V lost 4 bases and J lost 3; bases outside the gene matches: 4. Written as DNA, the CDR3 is TGCGCCAGCAGCCGGTCGGGACTAGCGGGAACAGATACGCAGTATTTT. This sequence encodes CASSRSGLAGTDTQYF.

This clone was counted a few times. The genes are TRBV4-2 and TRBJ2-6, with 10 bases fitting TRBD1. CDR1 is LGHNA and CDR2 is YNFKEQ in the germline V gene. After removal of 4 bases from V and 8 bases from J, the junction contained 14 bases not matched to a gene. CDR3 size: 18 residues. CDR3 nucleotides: TGTGCCAGCAGCCCTCAGACAGGGGGCTTGAAGGGGACCAACGTCCTGACTTTC. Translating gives CASSPQTGGLKGTNVLTF.

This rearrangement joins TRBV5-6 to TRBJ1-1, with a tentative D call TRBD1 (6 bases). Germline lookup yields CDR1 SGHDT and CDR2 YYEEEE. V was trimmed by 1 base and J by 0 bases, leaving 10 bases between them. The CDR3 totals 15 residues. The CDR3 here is CASSLRQGMNTEAFF. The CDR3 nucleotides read TGTGCCAGCAGCTTGAGGCAGGGGATGAACACTGAAGCTTTCTTT.

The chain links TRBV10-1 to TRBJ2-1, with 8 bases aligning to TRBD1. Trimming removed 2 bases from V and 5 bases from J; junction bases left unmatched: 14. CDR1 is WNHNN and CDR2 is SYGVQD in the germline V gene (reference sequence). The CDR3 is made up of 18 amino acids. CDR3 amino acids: CASSEDRGQAVPDNEQFF. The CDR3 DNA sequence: TGCGCCAGCAGTGAGGACAGGGGCCAAGCGGTTCCGGACAATGAGCAGTTCTTC.

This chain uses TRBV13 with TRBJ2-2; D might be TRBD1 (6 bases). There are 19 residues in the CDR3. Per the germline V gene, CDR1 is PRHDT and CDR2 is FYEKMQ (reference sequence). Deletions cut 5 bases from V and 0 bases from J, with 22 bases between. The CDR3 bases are TGTGCCAGCAGCCCAGGTCCTTTGGCGGACAGCCCGAACACCGGGGAGCTGTTTTTT. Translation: CASSPGPLADSPNTGELFF.

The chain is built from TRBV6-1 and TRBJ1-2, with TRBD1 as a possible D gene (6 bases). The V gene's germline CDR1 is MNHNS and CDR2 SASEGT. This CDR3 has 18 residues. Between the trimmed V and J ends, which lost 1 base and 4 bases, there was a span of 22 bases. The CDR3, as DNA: TGTGCCAGCAGTGAAGAAAGGTCAGGGGCTCCCTTTAGCTATGGCTACACCTTC. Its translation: CASSEERSGAPFSYGYTF.

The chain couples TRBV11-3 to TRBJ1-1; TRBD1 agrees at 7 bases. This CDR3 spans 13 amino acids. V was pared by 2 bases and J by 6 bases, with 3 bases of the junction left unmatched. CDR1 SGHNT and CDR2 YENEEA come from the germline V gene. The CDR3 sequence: CASSLRQGAEAFF. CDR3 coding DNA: TGTGCCAGCAGCTTAAGACAGGGCGCTGAAGCTTTCTTT. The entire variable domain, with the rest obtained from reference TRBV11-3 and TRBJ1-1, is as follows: EAGVVQSPRYKIIEKKQPVAFWCNPISGHNTLYWYLQNLGQGPELLIRYENEEAVDDSQLPKDRFSAERLKGVDSTLKIQPAELGDSAVYLCASSLRQGAEAFFGQGTRLTVV.